This T cell receptor (beta chain) was sequenced for a study of blood T cell repertoires in COVID-19. In the original processing: The assay estimated nucleated cells by amplifying reference gene primers. Profiled with immunoSEQ multiplex PCR; TCRdb holds only in-frame clones, not every one. D and trimming come from the DNA, and the V and J calls and clone size come from that table. The repertoire holds about 430,000 clones, with roughly 90% as singletons. The source of this sequence is a woman in her twenties or thirties with acute COVID-19. Sequenced material: PBMCs or T cells enriched from blood (not recorded which).

Written as DNA, the CDR3 is TGCGCCAGCAGCCATCCCGACAGGAGTAATGAAAAACTGTTTTTT. This codes for CASSHPDRSNEKLFF. The chain has TRBV4-1 and TRBJ1-4, with a weak D call TRBD1 (6 bases). The CDR3 length is 15 residues. The V and J ends lost 3 bases and 4 bases respectively, with 12 bases between them. Germline V gives CDR1 MGHRA, CDR2 YSYEKL.